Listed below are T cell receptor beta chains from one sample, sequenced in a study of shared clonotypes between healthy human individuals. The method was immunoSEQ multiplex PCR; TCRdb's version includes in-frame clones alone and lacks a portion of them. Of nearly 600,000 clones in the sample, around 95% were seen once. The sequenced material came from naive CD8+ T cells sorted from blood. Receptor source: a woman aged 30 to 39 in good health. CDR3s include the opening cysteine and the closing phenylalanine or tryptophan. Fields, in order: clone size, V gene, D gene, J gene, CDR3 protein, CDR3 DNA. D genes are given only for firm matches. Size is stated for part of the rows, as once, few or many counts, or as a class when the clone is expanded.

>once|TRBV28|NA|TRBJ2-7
CASSLGSYEQYF
TGTGCCAGCAGTTTGGGCAGCTACGAGCAGTACTTC
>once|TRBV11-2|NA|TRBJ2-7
CASSWSGAPDEQYF
TGTGCCAGCAGCTGGTCAGGGGCTCCCGACGAGCAGTACTTC
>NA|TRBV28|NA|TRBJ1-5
CASGLVWPQHF
TGTGCCAGCGGGCTCGTTTGGCCCCAGCATTTT
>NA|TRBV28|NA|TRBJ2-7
CASSLSLEQYF
TGTGCCAGCAGCCTATCTCTAGAGCAGTACTTC
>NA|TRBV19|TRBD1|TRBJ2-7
CASSPGTGNYEQYF
TGTGCCAGTAGTCCCGGGACAGGAAACTACGAGCAGTACTTC
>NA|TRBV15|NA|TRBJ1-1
CATSPRRQNTEAFF
TGTGCCACCAGCCCCCGTCGACAGAACACTGAAGCTTTCTTT
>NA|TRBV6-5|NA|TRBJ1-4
CASRIRRPTF
TGTGCCAGCAGGATTAGGAGGCCCACTTTT
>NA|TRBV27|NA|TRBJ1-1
CASRRDSGNTEAFF
TGTGCCAGCAGAAGAGACTCCGGGAACACTGAAGCTTTCTTT
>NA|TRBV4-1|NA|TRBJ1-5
CASSQQTGDNQPQHF
TGCGCCAGCAGCCAACAGACAGGTGACAATCAGCCCCAGCATTTT
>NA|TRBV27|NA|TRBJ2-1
CASRSGRDEQFF
TGTGCCAGCAGGTCAGGAAGGGATGAGCAGTTCTTC
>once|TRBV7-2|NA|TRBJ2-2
CASSGGLTTGELFF
TGTGCCAGCAGCGGAGGGTTGACGACCGGGGAGCTGTTTTTT
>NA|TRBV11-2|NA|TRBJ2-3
CASSVLQSSTDTQYF
TGTGCCAGCAGTGTACTCCAGAGTAGCACAGATACGCAGTATTTT
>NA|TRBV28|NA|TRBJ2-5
CASSWTVVRGEETQYF
TGTGCCAGCAGTTGGACAGTCGTCCGTGGGGAAGAGACCCAGTACTTC
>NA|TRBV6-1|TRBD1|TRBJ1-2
CASIIIDRGYGYTF
TGTGCCAGCATCATAATCGACAGGGGATATGGCTACACCTTC
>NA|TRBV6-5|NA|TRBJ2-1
CASSYSSYNEQFF
TGTGCCAGCAGTTACAGTTCCTACAATGAGCAGTTCTTC
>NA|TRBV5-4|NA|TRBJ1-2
CASAYGGGGHGYTF
TGTGCCAGCGCCTATGGGGGTGGGGGCCATGGCTACACCTTC
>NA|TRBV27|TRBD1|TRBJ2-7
CASSSRDSSYEQYF
TGTGCCAGCAGTTCCCGGGACAGCTCCTACGAGCAGTACTTC
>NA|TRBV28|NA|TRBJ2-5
CASSLLGSETQYF
TGTGCCAGCAGTTTATTAGGGTCGGAGACCCAGTACTTC
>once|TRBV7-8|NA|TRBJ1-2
CASSLAGDYGYTF
TGTGCCAGCAGCTTAGCCGGTGATTATGGCTACACCTTC
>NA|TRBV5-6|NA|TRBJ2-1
CASSLMNNEQFF
TGTGCCAGCAGCTTGATGAACAATGAGCAGTTCTTC
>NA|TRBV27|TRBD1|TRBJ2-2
CASTQGQGWTGELFF
TGTGCCAGCACCCAGGGACAGGGATGGACCGGGGAGCTGTTTTTT
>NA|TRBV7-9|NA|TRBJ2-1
CASSPAPRDNEQFF
TGTGCCAGCAGCCCCGCCCCTCGGGACAATGAGCAGTTCTTC
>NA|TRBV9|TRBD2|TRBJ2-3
CASSGLAGGVFTDTQYF
TGTGCCAGTTCAGGACTAGCGGGAGGGGTCTTCACTGATACGCAGTATTTT
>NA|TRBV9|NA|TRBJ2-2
CASSSRTTGELFF
TGTGCCAGCAGCTCCAGGACAACCGGGGAGCTGTTTTTT
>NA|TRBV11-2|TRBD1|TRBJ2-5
CASSGRQGIIEETQYF
TGTGCCAGCAGCGGCCGACAGGGAATAATAGAAGAGACCCAGTACTTC
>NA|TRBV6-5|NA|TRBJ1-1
CASSPQGNTEAFF
TGTGCCAGCAGCCCCCAGGGGAACACTGAAGCTTTCTTT
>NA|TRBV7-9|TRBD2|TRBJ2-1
CASTGTSSSQNTYNEQFF
TGTGCCAGCACCGGGACTAGCTCCTCCCAGAACACCTACAATGAGCAGTTCTTC
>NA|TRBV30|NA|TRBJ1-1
CAWSGTLTGNRWNTEAFF
TGTGCCTGGAGTGGAACTTTAACAGGGAATCGGTGGAACACTGAAGCTTTCTTT
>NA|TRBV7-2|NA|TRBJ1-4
CASSLLGPRTTNEKLFF
TGTGCCAGCAGCTTATTGGGCCCCCGAACAACTAATGAAAAACTGTTTTTT
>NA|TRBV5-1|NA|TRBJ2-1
CASSLEYNEQFF
TGCGCCAGCAGCCTGGAATACAATGAGCAGTTCTTC
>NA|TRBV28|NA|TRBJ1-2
CASSAAALGNYGYTF
TGTGCCAGCAGTGCCGCGGCTTTGGGTAACTATGGCTACACCTTC
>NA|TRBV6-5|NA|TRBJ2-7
CASRNRDGSLYEQYF
TGTGCCAGCAGGAACCGGGACGGGTCTCTCTACGAGCAGTACTTC
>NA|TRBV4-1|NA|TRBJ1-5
CASSQGSNQPQHF
TGCGCCAGCAGCCAAGGTTCGAATCAGCCCCAGCATTTT
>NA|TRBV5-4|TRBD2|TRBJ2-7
CASSVAGGEQYF
TGTGCCAGCAGCGTAGCGGGAGGGGAGCAGTACTTC
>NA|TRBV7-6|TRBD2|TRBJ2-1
CASSPTTSGSMNEQFF
TGTGCCAGCAGCCCCACGACTAGCGGGAGTATGAATGAGCAGTTCTTC
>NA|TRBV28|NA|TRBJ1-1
CASSLWRTNDEAFF
TGTGCCAGCAGTTTATGGAGGACGAACGATGAAGCTTTCTTT
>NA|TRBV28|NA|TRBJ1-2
CASSFIRTDPYGYTF
TGTGCCAGCAGTTTCATAAGGACAGATCCCTATGGCTACACCTTC
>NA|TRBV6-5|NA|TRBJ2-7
CASSPSFHSYEQYF
TGTGCCAGCAGTCCCAGTTTCCACTCCTACGAGCAGTACTTC
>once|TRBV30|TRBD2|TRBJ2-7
CAWTTGLAYEQYF
TGTGCCTGGACTACGGGACTAGCCTACGAGCAGTACTTC
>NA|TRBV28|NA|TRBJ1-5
CASSSGPMSNQPQHF
TGTGCCAGCAGCTCGGGACCTATGTCAAATCAGCCCCAGCATTTT
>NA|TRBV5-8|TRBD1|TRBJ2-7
CASSFVGGPYEQYF
TGTGCCAGCAGCTTCGTAGGGGGCCCATACGAGCAGTACTTC
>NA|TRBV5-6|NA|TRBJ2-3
CASRHRDRTTDTQYF
TGTGCCAGCAGGCACCGGGACCGAACCACAGATACGCAGTATTTT
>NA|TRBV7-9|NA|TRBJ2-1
CASSLAQGSHNEQFF
TGTGCCAGCAGCTTAGCGCAGGGATCCCACAATGAGCAGTTCTTC
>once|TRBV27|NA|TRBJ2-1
CASSLDLSRLPYNEQFF
TGTGCCAGCAGTTTAGATTTGTCCCGTCTACCCTACAATGAGCAGTTCTTC
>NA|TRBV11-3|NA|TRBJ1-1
CASSLLGQNTEAFF
TGTGCCAGCAGCTTACTGGGGCAGAACACTGAAGCTTTCTTT
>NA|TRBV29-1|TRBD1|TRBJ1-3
CSGQGLGNTIYF
TGCAGCGGACAGGGTTTAGGAAACACCATATATTTT
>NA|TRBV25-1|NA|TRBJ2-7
CASSEVGTPLYEQYF
TGTGCCAGCAGTGAAGTCGGGACACCCCTCTACGAGCAGTACTTC